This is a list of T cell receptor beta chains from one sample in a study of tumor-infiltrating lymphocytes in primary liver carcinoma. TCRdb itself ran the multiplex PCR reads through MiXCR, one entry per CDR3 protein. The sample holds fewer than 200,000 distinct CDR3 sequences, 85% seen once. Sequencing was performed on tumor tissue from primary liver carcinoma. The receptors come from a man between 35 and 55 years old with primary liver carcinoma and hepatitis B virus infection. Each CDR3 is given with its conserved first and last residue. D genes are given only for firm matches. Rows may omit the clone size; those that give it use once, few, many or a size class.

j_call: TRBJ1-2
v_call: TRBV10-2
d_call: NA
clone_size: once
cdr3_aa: CASGFLKDYGYTF
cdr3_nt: TGTGCCAGCGGTTTCCTAAAGGATTATGGCTACACCTTC

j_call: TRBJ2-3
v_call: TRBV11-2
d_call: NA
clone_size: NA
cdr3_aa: CTSSPPGRADTHYF
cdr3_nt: TGTACCAGCAGCCCCCCGGGCCGGGCAGATACACACTATTTT

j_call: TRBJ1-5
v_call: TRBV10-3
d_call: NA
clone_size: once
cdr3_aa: CTTGQGVQPQHF
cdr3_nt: TGTACCACCGGGCAGGGAGTCCAGCCCCAGCATTTT

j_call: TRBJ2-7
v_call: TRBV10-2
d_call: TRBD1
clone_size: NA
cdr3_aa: CTSSPTGGREEQYF
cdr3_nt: TGCACTAGCAGTCCCACAGGGGGCCGGGAAGAGCAGTACTTC

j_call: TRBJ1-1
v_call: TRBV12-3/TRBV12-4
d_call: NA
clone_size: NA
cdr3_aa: CASRIRISTEAFF
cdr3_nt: TGTGCCAGCAGGATTCGAATTAGCACTGAAGCTTTCTTC

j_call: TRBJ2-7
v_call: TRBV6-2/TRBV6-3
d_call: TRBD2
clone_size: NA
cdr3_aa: CVSSYSAGGQNEQYF
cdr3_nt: TGTGTCAGCAGTTATTCGGCGGGAGGGCAGAACGAGCAGTACTTC

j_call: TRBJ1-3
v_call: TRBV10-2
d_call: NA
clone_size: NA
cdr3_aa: CASEASGNTIYF
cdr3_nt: TGCGCTAGCGAGGCCTCTGGAAACACCATATATTTT

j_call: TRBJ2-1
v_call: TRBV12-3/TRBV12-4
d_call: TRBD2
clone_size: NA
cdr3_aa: CASSLPVGGPHEQLF
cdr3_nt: TGTGCCAGCAGTTTACCAGTGGGAGGGCCCCATGAGCAGTTGTTC

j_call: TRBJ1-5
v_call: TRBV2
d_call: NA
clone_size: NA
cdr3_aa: CASSVWGRQPHHF
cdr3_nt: TGTGCCAGTAGTGTCTGGGGTAGGCAGCCCCATCATTTT

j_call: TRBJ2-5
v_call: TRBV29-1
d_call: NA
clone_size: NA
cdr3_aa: CSSSAEGQETQNF
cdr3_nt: TGCAGCTCATCAGCTGAGGGCCAAGAGACCCAGAACTTC

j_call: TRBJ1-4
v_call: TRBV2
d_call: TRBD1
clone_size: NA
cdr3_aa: CASHRDSNEKLFF
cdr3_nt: TGTGCCAGCCACCGGGACAGCAATGAAAAACTGTTTTTT

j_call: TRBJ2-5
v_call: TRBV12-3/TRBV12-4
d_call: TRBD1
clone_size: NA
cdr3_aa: CVSSSRTGDQETQYF
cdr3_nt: TGTGTCAGCAGTTCCAGGACAGGGGACCAAGAGACCCAGTACTTC

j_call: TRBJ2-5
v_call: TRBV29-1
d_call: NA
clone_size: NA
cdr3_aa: CSVEAGHDQETQYF
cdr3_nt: TGCAGCGTTGAAGCGGGACACGACCAAGAGACCCAATACTTC

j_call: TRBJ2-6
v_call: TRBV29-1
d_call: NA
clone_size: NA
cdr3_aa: CSVVFGANVLAF
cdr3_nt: TGCAGCGTTGTTTTTGGGGCCAATGTCCTGGCCTTC

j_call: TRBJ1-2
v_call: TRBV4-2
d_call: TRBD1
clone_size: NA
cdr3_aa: CASSQVGSGGAAKGYTF
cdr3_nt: TGTGCCAGTAGCCAAGTAGGGTCAGGGGGCGCAGCGAAGGGCTACACCTTC

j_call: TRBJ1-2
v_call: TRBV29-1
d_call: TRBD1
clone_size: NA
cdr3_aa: CSVKGTGGAGGYTF
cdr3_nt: TGCAGCGTTAAAGGAACAGGGGGCGCGGGGGGCTACACCTTC

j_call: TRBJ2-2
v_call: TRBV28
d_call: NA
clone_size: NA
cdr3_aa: CASIPEQMNTGELFF
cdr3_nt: TGTGCCAGCATTCCGGAACAGATGAACACCGGGGAGCTGTTCTTT

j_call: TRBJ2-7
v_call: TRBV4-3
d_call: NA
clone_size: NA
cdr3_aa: CASNQDFGRTSDEKYF
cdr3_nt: TGCGCCAGCAACCAAGATTTTGGGAGGACATCGGACGAGAAGTACTTC

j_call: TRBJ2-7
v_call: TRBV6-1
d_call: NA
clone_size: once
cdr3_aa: CDSSRSTAANSYEKYF
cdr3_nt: TGTGACAGCAGTCGCTCAACGGCTGCGAACTCCTACGAGAAGTACTTC

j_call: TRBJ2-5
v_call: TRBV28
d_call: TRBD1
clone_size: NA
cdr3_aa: CARREQGRETQYF
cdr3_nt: TGTGCCCGCAGGGAACAGGGGCGGGAGACCCAGTACTTC

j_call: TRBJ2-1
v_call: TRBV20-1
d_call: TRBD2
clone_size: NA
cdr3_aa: CSAAREASYKEQFF
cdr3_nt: TGCAGTGCCGCACGGGAGGCTTCCTACAAAGAGCAGTTCTTC

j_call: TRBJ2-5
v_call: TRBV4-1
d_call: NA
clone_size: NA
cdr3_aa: CASSNTPGARQETQCF
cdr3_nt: TGCGCCAGCAGCAATACCCCTGGTGCCAGGCAAGAGACCCAGTGCTTC

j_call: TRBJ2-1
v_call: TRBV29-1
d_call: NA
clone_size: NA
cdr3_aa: CSVLTSGMDNEQFF
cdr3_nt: TGCAGCGTGTTGACTAGTGGGATGGACAATGAGCAATTCTTC

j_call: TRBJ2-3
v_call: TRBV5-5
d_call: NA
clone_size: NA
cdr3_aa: CASSLGSSGIDMQYF
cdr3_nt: TGTGCTAGCAGCTTGGGGAGTAGCGGAATAGATATGCAGTATTTT

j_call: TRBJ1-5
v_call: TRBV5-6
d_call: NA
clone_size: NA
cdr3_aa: CVSNILGRGDQPQHF
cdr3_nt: TGTGTCAGTAACATCTTGGGCAGGGGCGATCAGCCCCAGCATTTT

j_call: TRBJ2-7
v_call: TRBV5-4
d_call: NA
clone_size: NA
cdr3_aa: CARSTPSGGTHEQYF
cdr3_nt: TGTGCCAGGAGCACTCCGAGTGGCGGGACCCACGAGCAGTACTTC

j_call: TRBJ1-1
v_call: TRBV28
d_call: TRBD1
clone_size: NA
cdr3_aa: CASSFDRVTKAFF
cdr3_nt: TGTGCTAGCAGTTTCGACAGGGTCACTAAAGCTTTCTTT

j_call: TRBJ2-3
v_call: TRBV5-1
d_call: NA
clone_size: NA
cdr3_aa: CASSFHKVTDTQYF
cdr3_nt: TGCGCCAGCAGCTTTCACAAGGTCACAGATACGCAGTATTTT

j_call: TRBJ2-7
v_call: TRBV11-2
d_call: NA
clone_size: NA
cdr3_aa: CANSYQTDAYEQCF
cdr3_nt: TGTGCCAACAGCTACCAGACGGATGCCTACGAGCAGTGCTTC

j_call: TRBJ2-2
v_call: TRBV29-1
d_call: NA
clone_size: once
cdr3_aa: CSVGSSTANTGELFF
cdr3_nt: TGCAGCGTTGGGAGTAGCACTGCGAACACCGGGGAGCTGTTTTTT

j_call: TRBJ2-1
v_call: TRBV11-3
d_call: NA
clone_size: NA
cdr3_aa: CASILGVLNNEQFF
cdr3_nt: TGTGCCAGCATCTTAGGCGTCTTGAATAATGAGCAGTTCTTC

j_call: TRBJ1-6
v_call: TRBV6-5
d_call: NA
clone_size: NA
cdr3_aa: CANSYAIPREGHNSPLHF
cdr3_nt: TGTGCCAACAGTTACGCAATTCCAAGGGAAGGGCATAATTCACCCCTCCACTTT

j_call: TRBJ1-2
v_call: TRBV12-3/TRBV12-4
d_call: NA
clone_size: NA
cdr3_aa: CANSLGQGVDYGYTF
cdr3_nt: TGTGCCAACAGTTTGGGTCAGGGAGTCGACTACGGCTACACCTTC

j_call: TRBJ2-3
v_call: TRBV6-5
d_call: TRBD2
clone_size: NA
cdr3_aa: CAINPGLAGTHTQYF
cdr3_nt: TGTGCCATTAACCCAGGACTAGCGGGAACACATACGCAGTATTTT

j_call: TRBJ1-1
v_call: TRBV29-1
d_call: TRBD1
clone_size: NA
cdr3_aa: CSAGTGMTEVFF
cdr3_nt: TGCAGCGCAGGGACAGGTATGACTGAAGTTTTCTTT

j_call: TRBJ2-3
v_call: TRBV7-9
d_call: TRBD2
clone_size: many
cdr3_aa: CASSFGGSGPDTQYF
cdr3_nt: TGTGCCAGCAGCTTCGGCGGGAGCGGACCAGATACGCAGTATTTT

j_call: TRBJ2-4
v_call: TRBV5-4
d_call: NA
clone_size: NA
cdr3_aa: CASSSTSSNKNIQYF
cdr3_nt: TGTGCCAGCAGTTCCACTAGTAGCAACAAAAACATTCAGTACTTC

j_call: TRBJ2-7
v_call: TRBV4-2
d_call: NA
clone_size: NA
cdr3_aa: CANSQDGRRLEQHF
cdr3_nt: TGTGCCAACAGCCAAGACGGGAGACGTCTCGAGCAGCACTTC

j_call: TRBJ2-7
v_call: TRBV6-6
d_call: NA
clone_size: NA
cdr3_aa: CASSPSEEYYF
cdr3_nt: TGTGCCAGCAGTCCCTCGGAGGAGTACTACTTC

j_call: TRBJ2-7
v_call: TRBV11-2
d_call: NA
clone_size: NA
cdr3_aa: CVCGLRWTEENEQYF
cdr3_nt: TGTGTCTGCGGCTTACGATGGACAGAGGAAAACGAGCAGTATTTC

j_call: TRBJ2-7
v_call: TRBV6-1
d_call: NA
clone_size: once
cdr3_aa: CASSEDPGGDSYEQYF
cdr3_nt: TGTGCCAGCAGTGAGGATCCAGGGGGGGACTCCTACGAGCAGTATTTC

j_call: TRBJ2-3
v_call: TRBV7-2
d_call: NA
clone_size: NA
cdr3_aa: CASSLKTDTQYF
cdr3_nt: TGTGCCAGCAGCTTAAAAACAGATACGCAGTATTTT

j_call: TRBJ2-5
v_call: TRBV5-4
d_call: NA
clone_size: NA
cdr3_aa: CAGSSDRVETQYF
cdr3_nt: TGTGCCGGCAGCTCGGACAGAGTAGAGACCCAGTACTTC

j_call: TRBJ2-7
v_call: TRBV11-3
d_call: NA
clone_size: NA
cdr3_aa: CTSSVVQSYEQNF
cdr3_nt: TGTACCAGCAGCGTGGTACAGTCATACGAACAGAACTTC

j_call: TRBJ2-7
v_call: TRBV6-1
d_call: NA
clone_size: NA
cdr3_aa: CASRSGSRPYEQYF
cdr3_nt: TGTGCCAGCAGGAGCGGCTCCCGTCCCTACGAGCAGTACTTC